This TCR beta chain derives from a study of CD8 T cells in ankylosing spondylitis. Germline CDR1 reads LGHNA; CDR2 reads YSLEER. Trimming at V came to 4 bases and at J to 4 bases, leaving 4 bases not matched to a gene. This CDR3 is 15 amino acids long. Concerning this clonotype itself: Its antigen is currently unknown.

Findings of the study overall: Seemingly distinctive of ankylosing spondylitis blood was a TCR beta motif formed by eight highly homologous variants.

Libraries for TCR beta were made by quantitative 5'-RACE with molecular barcodes. TCRdb called the 5' RACE reads again in MiXCR, with one record for every CDR3 protein. The sample has 35,000 to 40,000 distinct CDR3 sequences, 15% to 20% seen once. V and J are TRBV4-3 and TRBJ2-2, with TRBD2 matching over 9 bases. This sequence was found in a male donor with ankylosing spondylitis or in good health (not recorded which). The sequenced sample was blood. The CDR3 coding sequence is TGCGCCAGCAGCCTGACTAGCGGATTCACCGGGGAGCTGTTTTTT. It yields the protein CASSLTSGFTGELFF.